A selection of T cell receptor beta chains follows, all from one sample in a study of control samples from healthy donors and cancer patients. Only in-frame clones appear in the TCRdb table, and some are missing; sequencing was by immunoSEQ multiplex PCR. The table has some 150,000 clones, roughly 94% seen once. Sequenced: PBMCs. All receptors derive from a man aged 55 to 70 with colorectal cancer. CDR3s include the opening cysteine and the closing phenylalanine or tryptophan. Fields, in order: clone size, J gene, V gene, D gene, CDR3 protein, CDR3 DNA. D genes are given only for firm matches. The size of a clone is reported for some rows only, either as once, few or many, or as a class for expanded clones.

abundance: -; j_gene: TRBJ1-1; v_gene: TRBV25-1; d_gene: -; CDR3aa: CASSWDTEAFF; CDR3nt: TGTGCCAGCAGTTGGGATACTGAAGCTTTCTTT
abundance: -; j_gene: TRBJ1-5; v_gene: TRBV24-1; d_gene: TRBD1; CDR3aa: CATRGGGDNQPQHF; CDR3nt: TGTGCCACCAGGGGAGGGGGCGACAATCAGCCCCAGCATTTT
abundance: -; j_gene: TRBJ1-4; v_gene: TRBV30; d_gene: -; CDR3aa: CAWSRDPKNEKLFF; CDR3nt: TGTGCCTGGAGTAGGGACCCCAAGAATGAAAAACTGTTTTTT
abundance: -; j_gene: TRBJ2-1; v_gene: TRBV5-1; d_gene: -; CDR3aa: CASLLWSVEQFF; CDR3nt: TGCGCCAGCCTGCTGTGGAGTGTTGAGCAGTTCTTC
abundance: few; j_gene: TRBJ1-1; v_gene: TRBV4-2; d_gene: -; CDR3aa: CASSQGRRNTEAFF; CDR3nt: TGTGCCAGCAGCCAAGGGCGACGGAACACTGAAGCTTTCTTT
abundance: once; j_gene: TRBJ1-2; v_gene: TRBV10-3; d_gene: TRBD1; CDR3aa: CAISELQGAGYGYTF; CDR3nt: TGTGCCATCAGTGAGTTACAGGGGGCGGGCTATGGCTACACCTTC
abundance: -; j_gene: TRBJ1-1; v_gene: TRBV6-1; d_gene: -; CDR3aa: CASSEWFTLNTEAFF; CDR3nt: TGTGCCAGCAGTGAATGGTTTACCTTGAACACTGAAGCTTTCTTT
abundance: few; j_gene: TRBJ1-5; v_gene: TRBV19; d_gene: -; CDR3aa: CASRHQGPDQPQHF; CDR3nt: TGTGCCAGCCGGCATCAGGGACCCGATCAGCCCCAGCATTTT
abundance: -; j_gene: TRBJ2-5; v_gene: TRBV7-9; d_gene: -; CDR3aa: CASSSGPGARETQYF; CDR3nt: TGTGCCAGCAGCTCCGGTCCGGGGGCTCGAGAGACCCAGTACTTC
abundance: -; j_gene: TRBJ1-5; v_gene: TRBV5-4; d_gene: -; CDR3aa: CASSPKACEDSPGGNQPQHF; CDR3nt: TGTGCCAGCAGCCCCAAGGCATGCGAAGATAGCCCTGGGGGCAATCAGCCCCAGCATTTT
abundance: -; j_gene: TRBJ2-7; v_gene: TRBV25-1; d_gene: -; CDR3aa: CASSEAGGTYEQYF; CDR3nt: TGTGCCAGCAGTGAAGCTGGGGGGACCTACGAGCAGTACTTC
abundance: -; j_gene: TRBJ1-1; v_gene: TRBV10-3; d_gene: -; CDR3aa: CAISQGGGDTEAFF; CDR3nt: TGTGCCATCAGCCAGGGAGGCGGTGACACTGAAGCTTTCTTT
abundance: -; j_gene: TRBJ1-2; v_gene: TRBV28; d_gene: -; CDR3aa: CASRYGAGDNYGYTF; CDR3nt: TGTGCCAGCAGATACGGGGCAGGCGATAACTATGGCTACACCTTC
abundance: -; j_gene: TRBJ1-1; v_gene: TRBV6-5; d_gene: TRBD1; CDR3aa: CASPQGAGSEAFF; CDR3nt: TGTGCCAGCCCCCAGGGGGCAGGATCTGAAGCTTTCTTT
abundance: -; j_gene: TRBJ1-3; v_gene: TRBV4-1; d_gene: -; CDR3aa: CASSQDQGPPGNTIYF; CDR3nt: TGCGCCAGCAGCCAAGACCAGGGTCCCCCTGGAAACACCATATATTTT
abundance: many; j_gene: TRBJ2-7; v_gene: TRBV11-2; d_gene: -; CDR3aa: CASSSSLYEQYF; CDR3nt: TGTGCCAGCAGCTCCTCTCTCTACGAGCAGTACTTC
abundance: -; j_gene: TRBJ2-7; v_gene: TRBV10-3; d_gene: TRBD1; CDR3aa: CAISEPTGTGAPYF; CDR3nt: TGTGCCATCAGTGAGCCGACCGGGACAGGGGCGCCGTACTTC
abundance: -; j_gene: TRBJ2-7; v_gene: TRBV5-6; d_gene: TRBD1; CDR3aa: CASSVRQGKVGEQYF; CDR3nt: TGTGCCAGCAGCGTCCGACAGGGTAAGGTGGGAGAGCAGTACTTC
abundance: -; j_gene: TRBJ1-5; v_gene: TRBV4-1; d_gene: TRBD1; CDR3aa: CASSVPGTAGQPQHF; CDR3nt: TGCGCCAGCAGCGTTCCCGGGACAGCGGGACAGCCCCAGCATTTT
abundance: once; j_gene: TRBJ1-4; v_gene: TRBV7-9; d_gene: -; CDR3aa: CAIGDNEKLFF; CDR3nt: TGTGCGATAGGGGACAATGAAAAACTGTTTTTT
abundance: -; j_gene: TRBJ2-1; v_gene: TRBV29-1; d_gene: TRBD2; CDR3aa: CSVPAGGYSYNEQFF; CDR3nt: TGCAGCGTCCCTGCGGGGGGTTACTCCTACAATGAGCAGTTCTTC
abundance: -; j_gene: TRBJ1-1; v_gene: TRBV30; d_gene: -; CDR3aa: CAWRGRDRQNTEAFF; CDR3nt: TGTGCCTGGAGGGGAAGAGACAGACAGAACACTGAAGCTTTCTTT
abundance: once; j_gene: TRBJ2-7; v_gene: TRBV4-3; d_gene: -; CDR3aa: CASSQGAGRTYEQYF; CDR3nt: TGCGCCAGCAGCCAAGGTGCAGGTCGGACCTACGAGCAGTACTTC
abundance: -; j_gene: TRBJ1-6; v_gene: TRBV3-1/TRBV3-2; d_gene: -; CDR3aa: CASSQEGGGGAPLHF; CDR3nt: TGTGCCAGCAGCCAAGAGGGGGGTGGGGGAGCACCCCTCCACTTT
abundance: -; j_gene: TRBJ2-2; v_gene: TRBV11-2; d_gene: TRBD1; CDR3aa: CASSAAKTGATGELFF; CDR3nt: TGTGCCAGCAGCGCCGCTAAAACAGGGGCCACCGGGGAGCTGTTTTTT
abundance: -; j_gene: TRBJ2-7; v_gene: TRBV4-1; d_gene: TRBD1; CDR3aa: CASRPGTGRYEQYF; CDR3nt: TGCGCCAGCAGACCCGGGACAGGGCGTTACGAGCAGTACTTC
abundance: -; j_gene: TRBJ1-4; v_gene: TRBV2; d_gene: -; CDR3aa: CASSEYGAGLREKLFF; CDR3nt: TGTGCCAGCAGTGAATATGGGGCAGGCCTGAGGGAAAAACTGTTTTTT
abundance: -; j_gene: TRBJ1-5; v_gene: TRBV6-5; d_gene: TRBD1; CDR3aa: CASSSPGTGANQPQHF; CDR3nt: TGTGCCAGCAGTTCCCCCGGGACAGGGGCCAATCAGCCCCAGCATTTT
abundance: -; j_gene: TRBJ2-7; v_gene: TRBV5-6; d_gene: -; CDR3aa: CASSSGGGAPYEQYF; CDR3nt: TGTGCCAGCAGCTCTGGAGGGGGGGCCCCCTACGAGCAGTACTTC
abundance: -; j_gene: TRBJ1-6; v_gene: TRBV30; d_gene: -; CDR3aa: CAWSRLESPLHF; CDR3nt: TGTGCCTGGAGTAGGCTCGAATCACCCCTCCACTTT
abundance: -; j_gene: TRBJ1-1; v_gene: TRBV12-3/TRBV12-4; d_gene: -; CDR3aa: CASTPVRGTEAFF; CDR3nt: TGTGCCAGCACCCCTGTTCGGGGGACTGAAGCTTTCTTT
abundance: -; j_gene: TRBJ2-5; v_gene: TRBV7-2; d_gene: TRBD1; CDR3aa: CASSRTGGLQETQYF; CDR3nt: TGTGCCAGCAGCCGGACAGGGGGTTTACAAGAGACCCAGTACTTC
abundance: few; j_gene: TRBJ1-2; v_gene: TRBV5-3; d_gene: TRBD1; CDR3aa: CARSRRTTGDYGYTF; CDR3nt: TGTGCCAGAAGCCGGAGGACGACAGGGGACTATGGCTACACCTTC
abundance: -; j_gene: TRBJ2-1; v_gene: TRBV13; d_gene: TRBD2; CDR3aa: CASSTQTSGGYNEQFF; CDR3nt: TGTGCCAGCAGCACGCAGACTAGCGGGGGCTACAATGAGCAGTTCTTC
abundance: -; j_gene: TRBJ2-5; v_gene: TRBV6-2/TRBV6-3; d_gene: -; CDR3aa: CASSYSGRLETQYF; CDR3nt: TGTGCCAGCAGTTACTCGGGACGTCTAGAGACCCAGTACTTC
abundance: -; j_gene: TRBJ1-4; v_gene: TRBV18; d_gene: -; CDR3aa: CASTYSGSNEKLFF; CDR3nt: TGTGCCAGCACCTATTCAGGGAGTAATGAAAAACTGTTTTTT
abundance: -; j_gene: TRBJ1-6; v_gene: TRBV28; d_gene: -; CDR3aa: CASSLDGQGSPLHF; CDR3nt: TGTGCCAGCAGTTTAGACGGCCAGGGGTCACCCCTCCACTTT
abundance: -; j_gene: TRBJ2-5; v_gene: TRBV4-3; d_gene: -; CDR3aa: CASSQGLFGGETQYF; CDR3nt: TGCGCCAGCAGCCAGGGGCTCTTTGGGGGGGAGACCCAGTACTTC
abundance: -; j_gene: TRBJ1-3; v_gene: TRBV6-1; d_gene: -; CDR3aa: CASTRGTGNTIYF; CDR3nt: TGTGCCAGCACTAGGGGGACTGGAAACACCATATATTTT